Below, 12 T cell receptor beta chains from the same sample are listed, as sequenced in a study of blood T cell repertoires in COVID-19. Method: immunoSEQ multiplex PCR; TCRdb's copy keeps in-frame clones and lacks some. The repertoire has 95,000 to 100,000 clones, almost 95% of them found once; the top ten carry around 6%. Source material: peripheral blood. The receptors originated from a man aged 50-60 years with active COVID-19.

This chain joins TRBV19 and TRBJ2-5; D is unresolved. Per the germline V gene, CDR1 is LNHDA and CDR2 is SQIVND (reference sequence). Trimming shortened V by 3 bases and J by 4 bases, and 15 bases separated the two germline ends. This CDR3 has 15 amino acids. CDR3 bases: TGTGCCAGTAGTATTTCCCCCGGGTCGGGAGAGACCCAGTACTTC. It translates to CASSISPGSGETQYF.

The chain uses TRBV12-1 and TRBJ2-7; the table names TRBD2, a call not compared with the DNA. TRBV12-1 is marked as a pseudogene. This CDR3 has 14 residues. The CDR3 DNA follows: TGTGCCAGCAGCCGTTTTGAGAGGGCCCCCGAGCAGTACTTC. This encodes CASSRFERAPEQYF.

This chain uses TRBV7-8 with TRBJ2-4; TRBD2 matches at 7 bases. Germline-derived CDR1 and CDR2 are SGHVS and FQNEAQ. The CDR3 has 17 residues. The ends lost 5 bases at V and 5 bases at J; junction bases unmatched: 15. CDR3 sequence: CASSLRGGRFGQNIQYF. Written as DNA, the CDR3 is TGTGCCAGCAGCCTGAGGGGCGGGAGATTTGGCCAAAACATTCAGTACTTC.

The gene calls are TRBV7-2 and TRBJ1-3; D gene uncertain. V was pared by 1 base and J by 2 bases, with 12 bases between. The CDR3 loop spans 16 amino acids. The germline V gene encodes CDR1 SGHTA and CDR2 FQGNSA. CDR3: CASSLGPGATGNTIYF. The CDR3 DNA follows: TGTGCCAGCAGCTTAGGTCCGGGAGCGACTGGAAACACCATATATTTT.

The chain couples TRBV3-1 (or the pseudogene TRBV3-2) to TRBJ2-7; 11 bases agree with TRBD2. The CDR3 is 14 amino acids. V was pared by 1 base and J by 9 bases, with 5 bases of the junction left unmatched. Per the germline V gene, CDR1 is LGHDT and CDR2 is YNNKEL (reference sequence). CDR3 nucleotides: TGTGCCAGCAGCCAAGTAGCGGGAGGGCTCACGCAGTACTTC. It translates to CASSQVAGGLTQYF.

V usage is TRBV3-1 (or the pseudogene TRBV3-2) and J usage is TRBJ1-4, with D possibly being TRBD1 (5 bases). Trimming took off 4 bases at V and 0 bases at J, with 12 bases between the two ends. CDR3 length: 16 residues. Germline V CDR1 and CDR2: LGHDT, YNNKEL (reference sequence). The CDR3 nucleotides are TGTGCCAGCAGCCCCTACACAGGTCCAACTAATGAAAAACTGTTTTTT. Residues: CASSPYTGPTNEKLFF.

The rearrangement joins TRBV10-1 to TRBJ2-7, with D maybe TRBD2 (6 bases). The CDR3 totals 13 residues. Germline CDR1 WNHNN, CDR2 SYGVQD (reference sequence). With 0 bases removed from V and 6 bases from J, the gap between germline ends came to 9 bases. The CDR3 DNA sequence: TGCGCCAGCAGTGAGTCGGGAGGCGGCGAGCAGTACTTC. Its translation is CASSESGGGEQYF.

This chain connects TRBV28 to TRBJ1-1, with TRBD1 matching over 10 bases. The germline V gene encodes CDR1 MDHEN and CDR2 SYDVKM. The CDR3 is 13 residues long. The ends lost 6 bases at V and 5 bases at J; junction bases unmatched: 3. The CDR3 coding sequence is TGTGCCAGCAGCTTGGACAGGGGGACTGAAGCTTTCTTT. This translates into CASSLDRGTEAFF.

The V call is TRBV5-1, the J call TRBJ2-1; 7 bases match TRBD2. Germline V gene data show CDR1 as SGHRS and CDR2 as YFSETQ. V was clipped by 5 bases and J by 8 bases; unmatched bases: 10. The CDR3 covers 14 residues. The CDR3 here is CASRGLGYADEQFF. As DNA, the CDR3 is TGCGCCAGCAGAGGACTAGGGTACGCCGATGAGCAGTTCTTC.

The genes are TRBV10-3 and TRBJ2-7; the match to TRBD2 covers 16 bases. Trimming removed 6 bases from V and 5 bases from J; junction bases left unmatched: 4. Germline CDR1 ENHRY, CDR2 SYGVKD. The CDR3 runs 15 residues. CDR3 protein: CAIREGTSGRDEQYF. In DNA, the CDR3 is TGTGCCATCAGGGAGGGGACTAGCGGGAGGGACGAGCAGTACTTC.

CDR3 bases: TGTGCCAGCAGCGCTCCGGGACAGGGGTACTATGGCTACACCTTC. As protein: CASSAPGQGYYGYTF. The chain links TRBV7-8 to TRBJ1-2; TRBD1 matches at 10 bases. Per the germline V gene, CDR1 is SGHVS and CDR2 is FQNEAQ. There are 15 residues in the CDR3. The trim removed 5 bases at V and 3 bases at J, leaving 6 bases unmatched.

V and J are TRBV11-2 and TRBJ2-5; D ambiguous. This CDR3 contains 13 residues. V lost 0 bases, J lost 5 bases, and 7 bases lay in between. The germline V gene has CDR1 SGHAT and CDR2 FQNNGV. CDR3 DNA: TGTGCCAGCAGCTTAGATATCGTTGAGACCCAGTACTTC. Its protein is CASSLDIVETQYF.